These 27 T cell receptor beta chains came from one sample sequenced in a study of T cell clonality in common variable immunodeficiency. General study points: In common variable immunodeficiency, TCR beta chains reportedly carried fewer deletions and N-nucleotide insertions.

Their antigens are not known. Using immunoSEQ multiplex PCR, the repertoire was profiled, and TCRdb retains in-frame clones only, with some absent. The sample includes tens of thousands of clones, none of them occurring once. The specimen sequenced was peripheral blood mononuclear cells. The origin of the receptors is a human donor with common variable immunodeficiency.

This clone was observed at least ten times. With the read ending 3 residues before the CDR3 end, the germline J gene is used to fill in that end. The chain carries TRBV18 and TRBJ1-4; D uncertain. The CDR3 contains 16 residues. V lost 3 bases to trimming and J lost 0 bases, with 11 bases between them. The germline gives CDR1 KGHSH, CDR2 LQKENI. The chain's CDR3 is CASSPTARTTNEKLFF. The CDR3 DNA, read in part, is TGTGCCAGCTCACCTACAGCCAGGACAACTAATGAAAAA.

This clone was recorded at least ten times. The CDR3 is cut off 3 residues early in the read; its end comes from the germline J gene. The V and J genes are TRBV20-1 and TRBJ2-7, with 8 nucleotides matching TRBD2. The CDR3 is 13 amino acids. The germline CDR1 and CDR2 sequences are DFQATT and SNEGSKA (reference sequence). With V trimmed by 3 bases and J by 4 bases, 5 bases remained unmatched. The sequenced CDR3 bases are TGCAGTGCTAGCACGGGGGGGGAATACGAG. It yields the protein CSASTGGEYE. The entire CDR3 sequence reads CSASTGGEYEQYF.

This clone was found many times. Sequencing ends 3 residues short of the CDR3 end; the germline J gene provides the rest. The chain joins TRBV7-9 to TRBJ1-4, with 9 bases identical to TRBD1. V lost 2 bases to trimming and J lost 7 bases; unmatched junction nucleotides: 5. From germline, CDR1 is SEHNR and CDR2 FQNEAQ (reference sequence). CDR3 length: 15 residues. The CDR3 here is CASSLTTGGVEKLFF. CDR3 DNA, as far as it was read: TGTGCCAGCAGCTTAACGACAGGGGGGGTTGAAAAA.

This clone occurred many times. Sequencing ends 3 residues short of the CDR3 end; the germline J gene provides the rest. This chain links TRBV4-1 with TRBJ2-1; D is unclear. Germline lookup yields CDR1 MGHRA and CDR2 YSYEKL. This CDR3 is 11 amino acids long. Trimming removed 6 bases from V and 4 bases from J, with 4 bases in between. The CDR3 here is CASSSYNEQFF. CDR3 DNA (partial): TGCGCCAGCAGTTCATACAATGAG.

This clone has at least ten counts. The CDR3 bases that were read are TGTGCCAGCAAGGGCAGCAATCAGCCC. Protein product: CASKGSNQP. Given in full, the CDR3 is CASKGSNQPQHF. This sequence joins TRBV6-2 or TRBV6-3 and TRBJ1-5; D is ambiguous. The observed sequence ends 3 residues before the CDR3 terminus, with the missing tail filled in from the germline J gene. The V gene lost 7 bases and the J gene lost 1 base, with 5 bases spanning the gap. This CDR3 region has 12 residues. Germline CDR1 MNHEY, CDR2 SVGEGT.

This clone was recorded many times. The read falls 3 residues short of the CDR3 end, and the missing part is taken from the germline J gene. The gene calls are TRBV12-3 or TRBV12-4 and TRBJ2-1; the match to TRBD2 covers 10 bases. J was trimmed by 7 bases and V by 5 bases; bases with no gene match: 11. The CDR3 covers 16 residues. Incomplete CDR3 DNA: TGTGCCAGCAGTACAACCGGGACTAGCGAGGAAAATGAG. This codes for CASSTTGTSEENE. The whole CDR3 sequence reads CASSTTGTSEENEQFF.

This clone showed up just a few times. The read falls 3 residues short of the CDR3 end, and the missing part is taken from the germline J gene. The rearrangement uses TRBV6-2 or TRBV6-3 and TRBJ1-1, with D unresolved. CDR1 is MNHEY, CDR2 SVGEGT, per germline. The CDR3 totals 14 residues. V was clipped by 5 bases and J by 3 bases, with 13 bases between them. The CDR3 bases that were read are TGTGCCAGCAGTCAACAAATTAGGGACACTGAA. Protein: CASSQQIRDTE. The full CDR3 protein reads CASSQQIRDTEAFF.

This clone was counted only a few times. This may arise from a read error, as a much more abundant clone is one base away. The read comes to an end 3 residues before the CDR3 does, leaving the germline J gene to fill in the end. The same CDR3 arises from other DNA sequences in this sample as well. The chain joins TRBV2 to TRBJ1-5, with 9 bases matching TRBD1. The CDR3 totals 15 residues. Unmatched junction bases numbered 7, after V lost 7 bases and J lost 3 bases. Per the germline V gene, CDR1 is SNHLY and CDR2 is FYNNEI. The CDR3 region is CASTRDRVDNQPQHF. Partial CDR3 DNA: TGTGCCAGCACCAGGGACAGGGTGGACAATCAGCCC.

This clone was counted ten times or more. The CDR3 sequence: CASSLLASGGLKTQYF. The sequenced CDR3 bases are TGCGCCAGCAGCTTGTTGGCTAGCGGGGGGCTGAAGACC. This chain links TRBV5-1 with TRBJ2-5; TRBD2 agrees at 11 bases. The CDR3 end lies 3 residues beyond the end of the read and is filled in from the germline J gene. The V segment lost 1 base and the J segment 6 bases; nucleotides outside the gene matches: 8. Germline CDR1 is SGHRS and CDR2 is YFSETQ. CDR3 length: 16 residues. Together with reference TRBV5-1 and TRBJ2-5, the CDR3 gives the full variable domain: KAGVTQTPRYLIKTRGQQVTLSCSPISGHRSVSWYQQTPGQGLQFLFEYFSETQRNKGNFPGRFSGRQFSNSRSEMNVSTLELGDSALYLCASSLLASGGLKTQYFGPGTRLLVL.

This clone was seen repeatedly, ten times or more. The CDR3 goes on 3 residues after the read ends, and that part is filled in from the germline J gene. V is TRBV30 and J is TRBJ1-2, with 7 bases identical to TRBD1. The germline V gene has CDR1 GTSNPN and CDR2 SVGIG (reference sequence). This CDR3 has 13 residues. J was trimmed by 4 bases and V by 2 bases; bases with no gene match: 4. Incomplete CDR3 DNA: TGTGCCTGGAGTTCCGGGACAGTCTATGGC. Translated: CAWSSGTVYG. The full-length CDR3 reads as CAWSSGTVYGYTF.

With respect to this clone: The DNA ends 3 residues before the CDR3 does, and the rest of the CDR3 is filled in from the germline J gene. V usage is TRBV5-1 and J usage is TRBJ1-1; D not resolved. The CDR3 length is 15 residues. Trimming left V 2 bases short and J 1 base short, with 12 bases between. Germline V lookup: CDR1 SGHRS, CDR2 YFSETQ. The CDR3 DNA, read in part, is TGCGCCAGCAGCTTTTCAAGTTACGGGAACACTGAA. It translates to CASSFSSYGNTE. The whole CDR3 sequence reads CASSFSSYGNTEAFF.

In this sample, this clone turned up many times. With the read ending 3 residues before the CDR3 end, the germline J gene is used to fill in that end. The chain links TRBV5-1 to TRBJ2-5; 11 bases agree with TRBD2. Germline loops: CDR1 SGHRS, CDR2 YFSETQ. The CDR3 is made up of 16 amino acids. The V gene end was trimmed by 0 bases and the J gene end by 2 bases; junction bases not matched to a gene: 3. This CDR3 reads CASSLGTSGQQETQYF. The CDR3 bases that were read are TGCGCCAGCAGCTTGGGGACTAGCGGGCAACAAGAGACC.

At least ten counts were recorded for this clone. The read is 3 residues too short to cover the CDR3 end, so that end is filled in from the germline J gene. The chain links TRBV11-2 to TRBJ1-2; no definite D call. The V end was cut by 0 bases, the J end by 4 bases, with 12 bases between. The CDR3 consists of 15 residues. CDR1 SGHAT and CDR2 FQNNGV come from the germline V gene. CDR3 in amino acids: CASSLETRYGYGYTF. The covered CDR3 bases are TGTGCCAGCAGCTTAGAAACGCGGTACGGCTATGGC.

This clone showed up many times. Coverage ceases 3 residues before the CDR3 finishes, and the germline J gene fills in the end. This chain joins TRBV16 and TRBJ2-2; 10 bases are a match to TRBD1. CDR1 is KGHSY and CDR2 is FQNENV in the germline V gene. V shed 7 bases and J 7 bases; nucleotides not matched to a gene: 12. The CDR3 runs to 16 residues. The CDR3 protein is CASNHQPGQGNGELFF. CDR3 DNA, as far as it was read: TGTGCCAGCAACCACCAACCGGGACAGGGGAACGGGGAG.

This clone was seen ten or more times. The DNA ends 3 residues before the CDR3 does, and the rest of the CDR3 is filled in from the germline J gene. The chain is built from TRBV7-2 and TRBJ2-3, with 8 bases matching TRBD2. Looked up from germline, CDR1 is SGHTA and CDR2 is FQGNSA. The trim removed 3 bases at V and 6 bases at J, leaving 8 bases unmatched. The CDR3 spans 15 residues. The CDR3 DNA, read in part, is TGTGCCAGCAGCTTGGGGACTAGTAGGGTGGATACG. Translated: CASSLGTSRVDT. In full, the CDR3 is CASSLGTSRVDTQYF.

This clone has ten or more counts. The read falls 3 residues short of the CDR3 end, and the missing part is taken from the germline J gene. This chain uses TRBV7-2 with TRBJ1-1; D possibly corresponds to TRBD1 (6 bases). V was cut by 6 bases and J by 5 bases, with 16 bases left in between. The CDR3 totals 14 residues. Germline V lookup: CDR1 SGHTA, CDR2 FQGNSA. CDR3 protein: CASRPGRGRTEAFF. The CDR3 bases that were read are TGTGCCAGCAGACCGGGGAGGGGGAGAACTGAA.

This clone was observed a few times. The read ends 3 residues early relative to the CDR3; the germline J gene fills the gap. Additional DNA sequences in this sample encode the identical CDR3. The chain recombines TRBV7-8 with TRBJ2-1; 9 nucleotides agree with TRBD2. Per germline, CDR1 SGHVS and CDR2 FQNEAQ. Trimming took 5 bases from V and 8 from J; bases not matched to a gene: 10. The CDR3 is made up of 15 amino acids. The CDR3 loop reads CASSEGTSGGYEQFF. The part of the CDR3 DNA that was read is TGTGCCAGCAGCGAAGGGACGAGCGGGGGGTATGAG. The whole variable domain, filled in from reference TRBV7-8 and TRBJ2-1, reads GAGVSQSPRYKVAKRGQDVALRCDPISGHVSLFWYQQALGQGPEFLTYFQNEAQLDKSGLPSDRFFAERPEGSVSTLKIQRTQQEDSAVYLCASSEGTSGGYEQFFGPGTRLTVL.

This clone was detected ten times or more. The CDR3 extends 3 residues past the end of the read, so its final part is completed from the germline J gene. The chain recombines TRBV6-2 or TRBV6-3 with TRBJ1-5; perhaps TRBD1 as D (6 bases). Germline values: CDR1 MNHEY, CDR2 SVGEGT. Trimming cost V 2 bases and J 7 bases, with 21 bases left between them. There are 17 residues in the CDR3. The CDR3 DNA, read in part, is TGTGCCAGCAGTTACGGCGGGGGCGGGGCGTGGAGGCAGCCC. Protein product: CASSYGGGGAWRQP. The whole CDR3 sequence is CASSYGGGGAWRQPQHF.

The table lists this clone with many counts. Read data end 3 residues before the CDR3 end; the end is taken from the germline J gene. V usage is TRBV2 and J usage is TRBJ1-6, with D possibly being TRBD1 (5 bases). This CDR3 spans 18 amino acids. Germline V gene sequence: CDR1 SNHLY, CDR2 FYNNEI. V was cut by 4 bases and J by 0 bases, with 16 bases left in between. CDR3 loop: CASSVDIRSSSYNSPLHF. CDR3 bases read: TGTGCCAGCAGTGTGGACATAAGGTCGAGCTCCTATAATTCACCC.

This clone came up many times. Read data end 3 residues before the CDR3 end; the end is taken from the germline J gene. The gene calls are TRBV7-9 and TRBJ1-4, with D maybe TRBD1 (5 bases). Trimming took 2 bases from V and 1 from J, leaving 8 bases between them. Germline CDR1 reads SEHNR; CDR2 reads FQNEAQ (reference sequence). The CDR3 is 15 amino acids. The CDR3 loop reads CASSLFQGTNEKLFF. Incomplete CDR3 DNA: TGTGCCAGCAGCTTATTCCAGGGAACTAATGAAAAA.

The table lists this clone with many counts. The read halts 3 residues ahead of the CDR3 end, with the missing end drawn from the germline J gene. V usage is TRBV7-2 and J usage is TRBJ2-1; perhaps TRBD1 as D (6 bases). Germline-derived CDR1 and CDR2 are SGHTA and FQGNSA. This CDR3 contains 14 residues. Trimming pared 5 bases from V and 6 bases from J, leaving 14 bases between. Here the CDR3 reads CASSIHGTPNEQFF. The DNA read from the CDR3 is TGTGCCAGCAGCATCCACGGGACACCCAATGAG. Together with reference TRBV7-2 and TRBJ2-1, the CDR3 gives the full variable domain: GAGVSQSPSNKVTEKGKDVELRCDPISGHTALYWYRQSLGQGLEFLIYFQGNSAPDKSGLPSDRFSAERTGGSVSTLTIQRTQQEDSAVYLCASSIHGTPNEQFFGPGTRLTVL.

This clone was found many times. The observed sequence ends 3 residues before the CDR3 terminus, with the missing tail filled in from the germline J gene. V gene TRBV28 combines with J gene TRBJ1-5, with a tentative D call TRBD1 (5 bases). CDR1 is MDHEN and CDR2 is SYDVKM in the germline V gene. Trimming took off 6 bases at V and 0 bases at J, with 12 bases between the two ends. CDR3 length equals 15 residues. CDR3 in amino acids: CASSSGGNSNQPQHF. CDR3 DNA (partial): TGTGCCAGCAGCTCGGGGGGTAATAGCAATCAGCCC.

This clone was detected ten times or more. The covered CDR3 bases are TGTGCCAGCCAAGATGGGACTGGCGCCTACGAG. It yields the protein CASQDGTGAYE. The full CDR3 reads CASQDGTGAYEQYF. This rearrangement joins TRBV18 to TRBJ2-7; D is possibly TRBD2 (6 bases). The CDR3 end is not reached by the read, which stops 3 residues before it; the germline J gene fills it in. This CDR3 has 14 amino acids. Germline-derived CDR1 and CDR2 are KGHSH and LQKENI. Trimming cost V 8 bases and J 2 bases, with 16 bases left between them. Looking up the rest from reference TRBV18 and TRBJ2-7 gives the full variable domain: NAGVMQNPRHLVRRRGQEARLRCSPMKGHSHVYWYRQLPEEGLKFMVYLQKENIIDESGMPKERFSAEFPKEGPSILRIQQVVRGDSAAYFCASQDGTGAYEQYFGPGTRLTVT.

This clone has ten or more counts. The read finishes 3 residues shy of the CDR3 end, and the germline J gene is used to complete it. The same CDR3 arises from other DNA sequences in this sample as well. V usage is TRBV6-2 or TRBV6-3 and J usage is TRBJ1-1; TRBD1 aligns across 8 bases. Germline lookup yields CDR1 MNHEY and CDR2 SVGEGT. Germline trimming cut 8 bases from V and 7 bases from J; bases unmatched to any gene: 6. This CDR3 region has 12 residues. The CDR3 DNA, read in part, is TGTGCCAGCGGAGACAGGGGAGTTGAA. Translated: CASGDRGVE. The CDR3 in full is CASGDRGVEAFF.

This clone was seen many times. The CDR3 extends 3 residues past the end of the read, so its final part is completed from the germline J gene. This chain connects TRBV27 to TRBJ2-1; D is uncertain. The V end lost 2 bases, the J end lost 0 bases, and 8 bases lay between the germline ends. CDR3 length: 15 amino acids. CDR1 MNHEY and CDR2 SMNVEV come from the germline V gene (reference sequence). The CDR3 DNA, read in part, is TGTGCCAGCAGTTTAAGCCCCATCTCCTACAATGAG. This gives the protein CASSLSPISYNE. The complete CDR3 reads CASSLSPISYNEQFF.

This clone has at least ten counts. An end of the junction differs from the germline gene, which may be a read error. The CDR3 extends 3 residues past the end of the read, so its final part is completed from the germline J gene. V and J are TRBV4-2 and TRBJ1-1; TRBD1 matches at 12 bases. The germline V gene has CDR1 LGHNA and CDR2 YNFKEQ. CDR3 length: 17 amino acids. Partial CDR3 DNA: TGTGCCAGCAGGCAAGACGGGACAGGGGGCGGAGGGACTGAA. Protein sequence: CASRQDGTGGGGTE. The CDR3 in full is CASRQDGTGGGGTEAFF.

This clone came up many times. The DNA ends 3 residues before the CDR3 does, and the rest of the CDR3 is filled in from the germline J gene. V gene TRBV7-3 combines with J gene TRBJ2-2; 7 bases fit TRBD1. The CDR3 loop spans 14 amino acids. Germline V gene data show CDR1 as SGHTA and CDR2 as FQGTGA. Germline trimming cut 8 bases from V and 7 bases from J; bases unmatched to any gene: 10. The CDR3 protein is CASRRTGDRGELFF. The CDR3 bases that were read are TGTGCCAGCCGCAGAACAGGGGATCGCGGGGAG.